The T cell receptor beta chain under discussion was sequenced for a study of T-cell memory formation after mild COVID-19. This clonotype was detected only a few times. Its antigen remains unknown. TCRdb reprocessed the 5' RACE reads with MiXCR, giving one entry per CDR3 protein. The sample has roughly 400,000 distinct CDR3 sequences; approximately 24% are singletons. Germline CDR1 DFQATT, CDR2 SNEGSKA (reference sequence). Trimming took off 1 base at V and 3 bases at J, with 14 bases between the two ends. The CDR3 covers 15 residues. Study-level results: Shrinking CD4+ clones resided mostly in CM and EM, and CD8+ ones in EMRA. Pre-infection memory showed some responding clones, and this suggested that cross-reactive memory joined. Among clones contracting day 15 to 85, CD4/CD8 was balanced, whereas later expanders leaned CD4+.

The sample consisted of PBMCs or a T cell subset sorted from them (not recorded which). This TCR was recovered from an adult woman who had mild COVID-19 (a few samples of this study predate the infection). Cell type and time point are not known. The chain combines TRBV20-1 with TRBJ2-3; unclear D gene. The CDR3 sequence: CSARVSLSRTDTQYF. The CDR3 coding sequence is TGCAGTGCTAGAGTATCCTTAAGTCGGACAGATACGCAGTATTTT.